This T cell receptor (beta chain) was obtained from a study of OX40 agonist ivuxolimab in advanced cancers. Study-wide background: Males comprised around four fifths of the group, whose mean age was roughly 64 years (range roughly 23 to 90). Partial responses occurred in Three dose-escalation patients, one with hepatocellular carcinoma and two with cutaneous melanoma. Study results and limitations: With doses of 0.1 to 3.0 mg/kg, CD4+ and CD8+ blood T cells had undergone clonal expansion by week 6.

This clone was seen only once. Its antigen is as yet unknown. V was pared by 4 bases and J by 3 bases, with 19 bases between. The germline V gene encodes CDR1 MDHEN and CDR2 SYDVKM. The length of the CDR3 is 16 residues. TCRdb's table, derived via immunoSEQ multiplex PCR, lists solely in-frame clones and lacks some. Of about 100,000 clones listed, 75% to 95% are singletons. The rearrangement joins TRBV28 to TRBJ2-7; possibly TRBD2 for D (6 bases). The clonotype comes from an adult with an advanced solid tumor such as melanoma, head and neck, liver or kidney cancer. The sequences come from CD4+ or CD8+ T cells sorted from blood, collected in a trial of the OX40 agonist ivuxolimab. CDR3 sequence reads: CASSSILGQGGYEQYF. The CDR3 region has the DNA TGTGCCAGCAGTTCCATTCTTGGCCAGGGAGGCTACGAGCAGTACTTC.